The T cell receptor beta chain described here comes from a study of blood T cell repertoires in COVID-19. Study in general: COVID-19 samples, acute and convalescent, were from the United States, Italy and Spain. Sources were T cells, B-cell-depleted T cells, or PBMCs; the material itself was cDNA or gDNA.

The CDR3 runs to 14 residues. Trimming removed 0 bases at V and 1 base at J, with 6 bases between. Germline values: CDR1 LGHDT, CDR2 YNNKEL (reference sequence). Method: immunoSEQ multiplex PCR; TCRdb's copy keeps in-frame clones and lacks some. The sample has about 220,000 clones, about 86% seen once; the top ten hold about 2.3%. In its sample, this clone was seen a few times. The V call is TRBV3-1 (or the pseudogene TRBV3-2), the J call TRBJ1-2, with TRBD1 as a possible D gene (5 bases). This sequence originates from a woman aged 55-69 years with acute or convalescent COVID-19. The sample consisted of peripheral blood. The CDR3 spells CASSQDRVNYGYTF. DNA of the CDR3: TGTGCCAGCAGCCAAGACAGGGTTAACTATGGCTACACCTTC.